Each of the 18 T cell receptor beta chains below was sequenced from the same sample in a study of post-analysis software for immune sequencing data. Incorporated into the TCR beta cDNA libraries were unique molecular identifiers, which served to reduce PCR and sequencing biases. TCRdb processed the PCR reads anew with MiXCR; each CDR3 protein has one entry. The profile covers hundreds of thousands of distinct CDR3 sequences, with 59% appearing a single time and about 10% taken by the ten largest. Notes on the study in general: In patients, about 5 TRBV segments were more frequent than in controls, with TRBV5-6, TRBV5-1 and TRBV20-1 among them.

For these receptors, no antigen is known. Specimen: blood. Receptor source: a girl aged 2-10 years with multiple sclerosis.

The sample holds one count of this clonotype. The chain combines TRBV6-5 with TRBJ1-2; 7 bases fit TRBD1. The length of the CDR3 is 13 residues. V was clipped by 6 bases and J by 7 bases; unmatched bases: 8. In germline, CDR1 is MNHEY, CDR2 SVGAGI. CDR3 in amino acids: CASSKTDRAGYTF. CDR3 DNA: TGTGCCAGCAGCAAAACCGACAGGGCTGGCTACACCTTC.

This chain connects TRBV27 to TRBJ1-2; 9 bases line up with TRBD1. The V gene's germline CDR1 is MNHEY and CDR2 SMNVEV (reference sequence). The CDR3 loop spans 15 amino acids. J was trimmed by 4 bases and V by 5 bases; bases with no gene match: 8. The CDR3 protein is CASSPEPGQGYGYTF. In DNA, the CDR3 is TGTGCCAGCAGTCCAGAACCGGGACAGGGCTATGGCTACACCTTC.

CDR3 sequence reads: CASSLGGAKFGYTF. For the CDR3, the DNA is TGTGCCAGCAGCTTAGGGGGCGCAAAATTTGGCTACACCTTC. The rearrangement joins TRBV7-9 to TRBJ1-2; maybe TRBD1 (5 bases). This CDR3 is built from 14 residues. V lost 1 base and J 7 bases, leaving 13 bases between the germline ends. Germline CDR1 reads SEHNR; CDR2 reads FQNEAQ (reference sequence).

J is TRBJ1-3 and V is TRBV15; 8 positions agree with TRBD1. Germline CDR1 and CDR2: LNHNV and YYDKDF (reference sequence). J lost 1 base, V lost 5 bases, and 7 bases had no gene match. The CDR3 runs to 16 residues. CDR3 in DNA: TGTGCCACCAGCCGCCGACAGGGGAGTTCTGGAAACACCATATATTTT. This sequence encodes CATSRRQGSSGNTIYF.

The chain has TRBV5-1 and TRBJ2-1; D unresolved. The V gene lost 4 bases and the J gene lost 8 bases, with 13 bases spanning the gap. Germline assignment: CDR1 SGHRS and CDR2 YFSETQ. The CDR3 loop spans 13 amino acids. This CDR3 reads CASSLTVFDEQFF. In DNA, the CDR3 is TGCGCCAGCAGCCTTACGGTCTTTGATGAGCAGTTCTTC.

This clonotype occurred many times. The chain carries TRBV29-1 and TRBJ1-2; 10 bases line up with TRBD1. The CDR3 has 12 residues. V dropped 7 bases and J dropped 8; count of bases not matched to a gene: 7. Germline CDR1 SQVTM, CDR2 ANQGSEA. Written as DNA, the CDR3 is TGCAGCGCTGGGGGACAGGGGAACGGCTACACCTTC. Protein: CSAGGQGNGYTF.

The chain combines TRBV12-3 or TRBV12-4 with TRBJ2-5; unclear D gene. This CDR3 region has 11 residues. Trimming shortened V by 6 bases and J by 9 bases, and 11 bases separated the two germline ends. This CDR3 is CASSTNLAQYF. The CDR3 DNA is TGTGCCAGCAGCACTAACTTGGCCCAGTACTTC.

The V and J genes are TRBV7-9 and TRBJ2-5, with 9 nucleotides matching TRBD2. The CDR3 has 14 residues. Germline CDR1 is SEHNR and CDR2 is FQNEAQ (reference sequence). The trim removed 5 bases at V and 1 base at J, leaving 2 bases unmatched. The CDR3 DNA sequence: TGTGCCAGCAGCGGAGCGGGGGGCCAAGAGACCCAGTACTTC. It yields the protein CASSGAGGQETQYF.

This clonotype was recorded a few times. The chain links TRBV10-2 to TRBJ2-1; D remains ambiguous. Trimming took off 0 bases at V and 12 bases at J, with 9 bases between the two ends. The CDR3 has 12 amino acids. Germline values: CDR1 WSHSY, CDR2 SAAADI. The CDR3 protein is CASSESRGGQFF. The CDR3 DNA follows: TGCGCCAGCAGTGAGTCCCGTGGCGGGCAGTTCTTC.

This clonotype was counted only a few times. The chain combines TRBV20-1 with TRBJ2-1; 8 bases match TRBD2. From germline, CDR1 is DFQATT and CDR2 SNEGSKA (reference sequence). The CDR3 totals 14 residues. V shed 0 bases and J 8 bases; nucleotides not matched to a gene: 6. The CDR3 DNA reads as TGCAGTGCTAGAGATTTAAGCGGGAGTGATGAGCAGTTCTTC. This sequence encodes CSARDLSGSDEQFF.

This chain uses TRBV20-1 with TRBJ2-3; perhaps TRBD2 as D (5 bases). This CDR3 has 14 residues. V dropped 5 bases and J dropped 2 bases, with 14 bases sitting between them. CDR1 DFQATT and CDR2 SNEGSKA come from the germline V gene (reference sequence). The CDR3 loop is CSASRIGDTDTQYF. CDR3 coding DNA: TGCAGTGCTTCCCGGATCGGGGACACAGATACGCAGTATTTT.

This clonotype was detected once. This chain uses TRBV5-1 with TRBJ2-7; 7 bases align to TRBD1. J was trimmed by 5 bases and V by 0 bases; bases with no gene match: 5. CDR1 is SGHRS and CDR2 is YFSETQ in the germline V gene. There are 14 residues in the CDR3. CDR3 in amino acids: CASSLGDDRDEQYF. The CDR3 DNA is TGCGCCAGCAGCTTGGGGGATGACAGGGACGAGCAGTACTTC.

The rearrangement uses TRBV11-3 and TRBJ1-2; D gene unclear. The V and J ends lost 0 bases and 4 bases respectively, with 12 bases between them. Germline V gives CDR1 SGHNT, CDR2 YENEEA. The CDR3 loop spans 15 amino acids. CDR3 DNA sequence: TGTGCCAGCAGCTTAGAGGGAGCGACGGCCTATGGCTACACCTTC. Translating it yields CASSLEGATAYGYTF.

A few counts support this clonotype. This may stem from a read error, because a much larger clone lies one nucleotide away. This rearrangement joins TRBV12-3 or TRBV12-4 to TRBJ2-1; D uncertain. CDR3 length: 12 amino acids. The V end was cut by 7 bases, the J end by 10 bases, with 14 bases between. CDR3 region: CASTDPGHEQFF. The CDR3 DNA reads TGTGCCAGCACCGATCCCGGCCACGAGCAGTTCTTC.

The chain links TRBV29-1 to TRBJ2-7; 10 bases are shared with TRBD2. The CDR3 loop spans 13 amino acids. Germline CDR1 and CDR2: SQVTM and ANQGSEA. V lost 4 bases and J lost 4; bases outside the gene matches: 4. In nucleotides, the CDR3 is TGCAGCGTTGGCGGGACTAGCGCTTACGAGCAGTACTTC. Translation gives CSVGGTSAYEQYF.

With regard to this clonotype: Germline is not matched at one junction end, which may reflect a read error. CDR3 DNA: TGTGCCAGCGGCGTTGACTACACAGATACGCAGTATTTT. Its protein product is CASGVDYTDTQYF. V gene TRBV9 combines with J gene TRBJ2-3, with TRBD2 as a possible D gene (5 bases). CDR1 and CDR2 from the germline V gene are SGDLS and YYNGEE. The CDR3 is made up of 13 amino acids.

This clonotype occurred once. The chain joins TRBV5-1 to TRBJ2-3; D possibly corresponds to TRBD1 (5 bases). CDR1 is SGHRS, CDR2 YFSETQ, per germline. This CDR3 has 15 amino acids. V was trimmed by 0 bases and J by 3 bases, leaving 11 bases between them. The CDR3 coding sequence is TGCGCCAGCAGCTTGGTTCCAGGGCCGACAGATACGCAGTATTTT. The encoded protein is CASSLVPGPTDTQYF.

The chain is built from TRBV7-2 and TRBJ2-3, with TRBD2 matching 9 bases. The CDR3 runs 14 residues. Trimming at V came to 5 bases and at J to 6 bases, leaving 6 bases not matched to a gene. Germline loops: CDR1 SGHTA, CDR2 FQGNSA. CDR3 amino acids: CASSISGSRDTQYF. The DNA for the CDR3 is TGTGCCAGCAGCATTAGCGGGAGTCGCGATACGCAGTATTTT. The full variable domain, with the rest looked up from reference TRBV7-2 and TRBJ2-3, is GAGVSQSPSNKVTEKGKDVELRCDPISGHTALYWYRQSLGQGLEFLIYFQGNSAPDKSGLPSDRFSAERTGGSVSTLTIQRTQQEDSAVYLCASSISGSRDTQYFGPGTRLTVL.